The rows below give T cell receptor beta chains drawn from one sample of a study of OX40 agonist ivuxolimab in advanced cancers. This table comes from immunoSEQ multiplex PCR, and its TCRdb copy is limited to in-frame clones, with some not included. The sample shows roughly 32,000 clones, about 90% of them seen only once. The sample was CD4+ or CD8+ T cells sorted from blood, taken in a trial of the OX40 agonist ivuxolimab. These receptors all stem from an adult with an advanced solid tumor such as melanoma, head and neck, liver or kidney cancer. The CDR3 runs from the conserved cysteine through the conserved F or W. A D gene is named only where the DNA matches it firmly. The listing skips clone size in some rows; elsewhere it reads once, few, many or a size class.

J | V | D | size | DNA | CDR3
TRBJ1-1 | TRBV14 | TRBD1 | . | TGTGCCAGCAGCCTTCGGACAGGGAACACTGAAGCTTTCTTT | CASSLRTGNTEAFF
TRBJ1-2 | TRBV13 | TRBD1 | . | TGTGCCAGCAGCCCCGGGACAGGGGCGATGAACTATGGCTACACCTTC | CASSPGTGAMNYGYTF
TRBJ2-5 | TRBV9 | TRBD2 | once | TGTGCCAGCAGCCCGAGGGGCGGGAGGGCGGAGACCCAGTACTTC | CASSPRGGRAETQYF
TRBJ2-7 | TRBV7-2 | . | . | TGTGCCAGCAGCTTAGGGGTAGGGGGCTCCTACGAGCAGTACTTC | CASSLGVGGSYEQYF
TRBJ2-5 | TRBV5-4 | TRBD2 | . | TGTGCCAGCAGCCCCTTGGCGGGGGGCCAAGAGACCCAGTACTTC | CASSPLAGGQETQYF
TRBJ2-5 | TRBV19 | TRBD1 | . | TGTGCCAGTAGTATAGTTTTGACAGGGTCAGAGACCCAGTACTTC | CASSIVLTGSETQYF
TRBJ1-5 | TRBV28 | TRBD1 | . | TGTGCCAGCAGTTTGTCAGGGGGCTTTCAGCCCCAGCATTTT | CASSLSGGFQPQHF
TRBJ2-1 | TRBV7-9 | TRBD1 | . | TGTGCCAGCAGCCTTGACAGGGGGGACAATGAGCAGTTCTTC | CASSLDRGDNEQFF
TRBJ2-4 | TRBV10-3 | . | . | TGTGCCATCAGTGACGGGACGGTCCTAGCCAAAAACATTCAGTACTTC | CAISDGTVLAKNIQYF
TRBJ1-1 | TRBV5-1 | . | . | TGCGCCAGCAGCCCGGGACAAGACGTCACTGAAGCTTTCTTT | CASSPGQDVTEAFF
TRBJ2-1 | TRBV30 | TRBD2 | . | TGTGCCTGGAGTGTACGTTCTAGCGGGGGGAATGAGCAGTTCTTC | CAWSVRSSGGNEQFF
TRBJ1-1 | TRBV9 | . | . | TGTGCCAGCAGCGTCCAAAGCTCGAACACTGAAGCTTTCTTT | CASSVQSSNTEAFF
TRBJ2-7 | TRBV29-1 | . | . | TGCAGCGTTGGGGGGTACAGAGGGGCCACCTACGAGCAGTACTTC | CSVGGYRGATYEQYF
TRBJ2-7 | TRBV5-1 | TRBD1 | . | TGCGCCAGCAGCGAGGGGACAGGTGGTCTCCACGAGCAGTACTTC | CASSEGTGGLHEQYF
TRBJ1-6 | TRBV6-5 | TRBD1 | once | TGTGCCACCTCCAGGACAGGCAATTCACCCCTCCACTTT | CATSRTGNSPLHF
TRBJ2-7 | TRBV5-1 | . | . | TGCGCCAGCAGCCAGGGCCCTGGGAACGAGCAGTACTTC | CASSQGPGNEQYF
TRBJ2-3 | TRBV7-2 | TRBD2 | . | TGTGCCAGCAGCTCGGGACTAGCGGGGGGGCTAGATACGCAGTATTTT | CASSSGLAGGLDTQYF
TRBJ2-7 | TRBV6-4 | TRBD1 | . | TGTGCCATGACAGGGGGCCCAACCCTCTACGAGCAGTACTTC | CAMTGGPTLYEQYF
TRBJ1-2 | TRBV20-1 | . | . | TGCAGTGCCTTGCGGACAGACTCTTTCACCTTC | CSALRTDSFTF
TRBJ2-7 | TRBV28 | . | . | TGTGCCAGCAGTCCGAGATCCGGCCGGACCTACGAGCAGTACTTC | CASSPRSGRTYEQYF
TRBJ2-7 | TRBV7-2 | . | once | TGTGCCAGCAGCTTCACCGGGGGAGCCTCCTACGAGCAGTACTTC | CASSFTGGASYEQYF
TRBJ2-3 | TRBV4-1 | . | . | TGCGCCAGCAGCCAAAACCTACAAGGGACTACGCAGTATTTT | CASSQNLQGTTQYF
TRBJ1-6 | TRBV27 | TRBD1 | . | TGTGCCAGCAGTTACGCCGGGACAGGGGGCGCGGATTCACCCCTCCACTTT | CASSYAGTGGADSPLHF
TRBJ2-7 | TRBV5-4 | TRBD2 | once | TGTGCCAGCAGCGGGAGTGCGGGGGGCGAGCAGTACTTC | CASSGSAGGEQYF
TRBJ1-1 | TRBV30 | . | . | TGTGCCTGGAGTAAGGGGGATTATGACACTGAAGCTTTCTTT | CAWSKGDYDTEAFF
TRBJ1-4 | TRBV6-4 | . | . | TGTGCCAGCAGTGACTCGCTCATTGCAACTAATGAAAAACTGTTTTTT | CASSDSLIATNEKLFF
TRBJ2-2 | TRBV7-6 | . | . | TGTGCCAGCAGCCCCAACGGCGGGGAGCTGTTTTTT | CASSPNGGELFF
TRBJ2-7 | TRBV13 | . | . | TGTGCCAGCAGCTTAGGAGGGCTGGGCTACGAGCAGTACTTC | CASSLGGLGYEQYF
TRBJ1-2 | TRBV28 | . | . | TGTGCCAGCAGCCCAAGGGGCAGCGGCAACTATGGCTACACCTTC | CASSPRGSGNYGYTF
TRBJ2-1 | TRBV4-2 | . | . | TGTGCCAGCAGCCACCCCGGGGTAGGAAATGAGCAGTTCTTC | CASSHPGVGNEQFF
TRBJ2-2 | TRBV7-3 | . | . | TGTGCCAGCAGCACAAACCCAGCGACGAACACCGGGGAGCTGTTTTTT | CASSTNPATNTGELFF
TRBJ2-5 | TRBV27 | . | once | TGTGCCAGCAGTCCTCTCTTTGGGGGACGGGAGACCCAGTACTTC | CASSPLFGGRETQYF
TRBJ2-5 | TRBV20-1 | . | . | TGCAGTGCTAGCGAGGGGGAGACCCAGTACTTC | CSASEGETQYF
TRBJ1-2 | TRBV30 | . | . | TGTGCCTGGAGACCTTCTACCGACTATGGCTACACCTTC | CAWRPSTDYGYTF
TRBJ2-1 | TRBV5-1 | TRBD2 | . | TGCGCCAGCAGCTTGGGACTAGCCAATGAGCAGTTCTTC | CASSLGLANEQFF
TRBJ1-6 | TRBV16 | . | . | TGTGCCAGCAGCCAATCGGTGTCAAGCAATTCACCCCTCCACTTT | CASSQSVSSNSPLHF
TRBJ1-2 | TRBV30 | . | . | TGTGCCTGGATTCTACGGGACCCCAGGGAAAAAGGCTACACCTTC | CAWILRDPREKGYTF
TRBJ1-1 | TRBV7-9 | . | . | TGTGCCAGCAGCCCACGACAGGTTGAAGCTTTCTTT | CASSPRQVEAFF
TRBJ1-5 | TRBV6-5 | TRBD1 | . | TGTGCCAGCACCCTAACAGGGGTTAATCAGCCCCAGCATTTT | CASTLTGVNQPQHF
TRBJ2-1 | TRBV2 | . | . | TGTGCCAGCAGTGAACAGGGGAAGAGGTGTATCTTC | CASSEQGKRCIF
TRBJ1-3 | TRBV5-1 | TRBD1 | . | TGCGCCAGCAGCGCAACCGGGACAGGGGAAAACACCATATATTTT | CASSATGTGENTIYF
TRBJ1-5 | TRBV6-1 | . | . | TGTGCCAGCAGTATCAATAGCAATCAGCCCCAGCATTTT | CASSINSNQPQHF
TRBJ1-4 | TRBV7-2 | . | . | TGTGCCAGCCGGACCTGGCCAACTAATGAAAAACTGTTTTTT | CASRTWPTNEKLFF
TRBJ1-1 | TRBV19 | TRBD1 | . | TGTGCCAGTAGCTTCGTCCCGGGACAGAGTGAAGCTTTCTTT | CASSFVPGQSEAFF
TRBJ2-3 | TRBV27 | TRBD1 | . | TGTGCCAGCAGTCCACGACAGGGGGCTGGGGATACGCAGTATTTT | CASSPRQGAGDTQYF